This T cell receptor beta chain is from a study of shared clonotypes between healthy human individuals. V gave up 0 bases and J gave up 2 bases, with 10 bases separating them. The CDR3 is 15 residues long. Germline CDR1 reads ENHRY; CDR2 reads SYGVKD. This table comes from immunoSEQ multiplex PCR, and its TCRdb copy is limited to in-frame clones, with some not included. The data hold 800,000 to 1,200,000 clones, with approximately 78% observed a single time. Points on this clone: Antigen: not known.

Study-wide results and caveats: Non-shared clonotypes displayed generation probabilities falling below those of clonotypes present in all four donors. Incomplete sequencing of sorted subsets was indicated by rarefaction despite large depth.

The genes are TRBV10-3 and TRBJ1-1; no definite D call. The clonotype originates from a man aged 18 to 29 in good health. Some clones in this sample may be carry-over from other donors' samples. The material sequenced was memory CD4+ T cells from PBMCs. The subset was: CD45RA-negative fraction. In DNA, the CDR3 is TGTGCCATCAGTGAGTCGGCAGGCCTCAACACTGAAGCTTTCTTT. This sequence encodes CAISESAGLNTEAFF.